A single sample is the source of the 2 T cell receptor beta chains below, sequenced in a study of blood T cell repertoires in COVID-19. Using immunoSEQ multiplex PCR, the repertoire was profiled, and TCRdb retains in-frame clones only, with some absent. Among 150,000 to 200,000 clones listed, approximately 80% were seen once. The sample taken for sequencing was peripheral blood. These receptors all come from a woman aged 80 or over with COVID-19, enrolled during active disease.

The CDR3 nucleotides are TGTGCCAGCAGCTTGGTTTCGGGACTAGCCGTCGGGGGCATTGGTGATACGCAGTATTTT. Its translation is CASSLVSGLAVGGIGDTQYF. V is TRBV5-4 and J is TRBJ2-3; TRBD2 aligns across 9 bases. This CDR3 is 20 amino acids long. V was pared by 0 bases and J by 6 bases, with 20 bases of the junction left unmatched. Germline V gene data show CDR1 as SGHNT and CDR2 as YYREEE (reference sequence).

The chain has TRBV28 and TRBJ1-4, with D possibly being TRBD1 (6 bases). This CDR3 has 15 residues. CDR1 is MDHEN and CDR2 is SYDVKM in the germline V gene. Trimming pared 10 bases from V and 10 bases from J, leaving 25 bases between. CDR3 sequence reads: CATCESEQGRGKLFF. CDR3 in DNA: TGTGCCACCTGCGAATCAGAACAGGGAAGGGGAAAACTGTTTTTT.